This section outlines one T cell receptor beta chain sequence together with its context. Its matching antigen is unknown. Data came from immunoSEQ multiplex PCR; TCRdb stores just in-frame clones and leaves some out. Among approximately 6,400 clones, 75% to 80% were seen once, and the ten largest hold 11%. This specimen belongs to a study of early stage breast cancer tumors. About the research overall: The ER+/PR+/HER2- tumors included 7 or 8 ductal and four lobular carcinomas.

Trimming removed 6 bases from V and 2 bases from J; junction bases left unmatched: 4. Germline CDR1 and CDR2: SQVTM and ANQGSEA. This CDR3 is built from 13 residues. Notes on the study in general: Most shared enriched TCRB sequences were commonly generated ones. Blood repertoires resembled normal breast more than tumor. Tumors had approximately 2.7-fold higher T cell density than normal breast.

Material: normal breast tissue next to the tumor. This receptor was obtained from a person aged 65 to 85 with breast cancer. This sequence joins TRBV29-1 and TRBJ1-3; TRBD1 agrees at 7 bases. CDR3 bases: TGCAGCGTCGGAACAGGGGCTGGAAACACCATATATTTT. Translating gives CSVGTGAGNTIYF.